The sequence of this T cell receptor beta chain was determined in a study of control samples from healthy donors and cancer patients. Clones were sequenced by immunoSEQ multiplex PCR, and TCRdb holds only the in-frame ones, with some missing. The sample has more than 85,000 clones; 92% are singletons. Germline assignment: CDR1 SGHAT and CDR2 FQNNGV. The CDR3 spans 15 residues. V was pared by 5 bases and J by 1 base, with 3 bases of the junction left unmatched. This sequence was found in a woman under 30 in good health. Sample: blood. V gene TRBV11-2 combines with J gene TRBJ2-1, with 9 nucleotides matching TRBD1. CDR3 nucleotides: TGTGCCAGCAGCCGGGACAGGGAATCCTACAATGAGCAGTTCTTC. It specifies CASSRDRESYNEQFF.